The present T cell receptor (beta chain) was sequenced within a study of siplizumab effects on memory and regulatory T cells. Some clones are missing from TCRdb's copy, which holds only in-frame ones; the method was immunoSEQ multiplex PCR. This table holds about 100,000 clones, about 93% found once. Germline V gene data show CDR1 as LGHNT and CDR2 as FRNRAP. The ends were cut back, 6 bases at V and 4 bases at J, with 10 bases in the middle. This CDR3 is built from 12 residues. For this clone: Its antigen is not identified.

Study-level points and caveats: Naive T cells apparently outstripped memory cells in diversity and seemed major alloresponse contributors.

Sequences were obtained from Tregs sorted from blood. The source is a human donor in good health. V is TRBV12-5 and J is TRBJ2-7; TRBD1 might be the D (5 bases). As DNA, the CDR3 is TGTGCTAGTGGCCTCCAGGGTTACGAGCAGTACTTC. The encoded protein is CASGLQGYEQYF. The full variable domain, in which reference TRBV12-5 and TRBJ2-7 provide the parts outside the CDR3, is DARVTQTPRHKVTEMGQEVTMRCQPILGHNTVFWYRQTMMQGLELLAYFRNRAPLDDSGMPKDRFSAEMPDATLATLKIQPSEPRDSAVYFCASGLQGYEQYFGPGTRLTVT.